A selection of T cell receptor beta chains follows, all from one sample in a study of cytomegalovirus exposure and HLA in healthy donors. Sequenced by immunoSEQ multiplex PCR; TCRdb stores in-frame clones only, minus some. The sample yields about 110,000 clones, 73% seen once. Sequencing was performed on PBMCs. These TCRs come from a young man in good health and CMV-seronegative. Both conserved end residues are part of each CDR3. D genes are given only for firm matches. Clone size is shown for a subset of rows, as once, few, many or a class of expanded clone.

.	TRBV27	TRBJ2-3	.	CASSFRDFTDTQYF	TGTGCCAGCAGTTTCCGGGACTTCACAGATACGCAGTATTTT
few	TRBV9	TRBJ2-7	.	CASSRDSGYEQYF	TGTGCCAGCAGCAGAGACAGTGGTTACGAGCAGTACTTC
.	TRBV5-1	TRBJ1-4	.	CASSLVGREVGKLFF	TGCGCCAGCAGCTTGGTGGGCAGGGAAGTCGGAAAACTGTTTTTT
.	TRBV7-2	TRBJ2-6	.	CASSLEAAAGANVLTF	TGTGCCAGCAGCTTAGAAGCCGCGGCCGGGGCCAACGTCCTGACTTTC
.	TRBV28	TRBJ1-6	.	CASSLGSGYRSPLHF	TGTGCCAGCAGTTTAGGTTCAGGGTATCGGTCACCCCTCCACTTT
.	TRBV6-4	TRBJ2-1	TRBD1	CASSEGQGFYEQFF	TGTGCCAGCAGTGAAGGACAGGGCTTTTATGAGCAGTTCTTC
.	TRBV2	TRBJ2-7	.	CASTTPSRNEQYF	TGTGCCAGCACTACCCCGAGTAGAAACGAGCAGTACTTC
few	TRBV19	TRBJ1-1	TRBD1	CASSSRTGTEAFF	TGTGCCAGTAGTTCTAGGACAGGCACTGAAGCTTTCTTT
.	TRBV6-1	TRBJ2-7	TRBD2	CASTPREGSREQYF	TGTGCCAGCACCCCCCGGGAGGGATCTCGCGAGCAGTACTTC
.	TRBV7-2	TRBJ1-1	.	CASSLDSTNTEAFF	TGTGCCAGCAGTCTTGACAGTACGAACACTGAAGCTTTCTTT
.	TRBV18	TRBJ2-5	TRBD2	CASSPYGGGETQYF	TGTGCCAGCTCACCATACGGCGGGGGTGAGACCCAGTACTTC
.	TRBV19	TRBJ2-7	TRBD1	CASSFLYFRDSPYEQYF	TGTGCCAGTAGTTTTCTATACTTCCGGGACAGTCCCTACGAGCAGTACTTC
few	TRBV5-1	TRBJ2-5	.	CASSLAGGWETQYF	TGCGCCAGCAGCTTGGCCGGAGGGTGGGAGACCCAGTACTTC
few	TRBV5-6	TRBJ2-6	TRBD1	CASSYPGQPTYSGANVLTF	TGTGCCAGCAGCTATCCGGGACAGCCGACTTACTCTGGGGCCAACGTCCTGACTTTC
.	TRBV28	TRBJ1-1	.	CASEGVDTEAFF	TGTGCCTCCGAGGGGGTTGACACTGAAGCTTTCTTT
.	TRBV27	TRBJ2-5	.	CASSLLPGQETQYF	TGTGCCAGCAGTTTACTCCCAGGACAAGAGACCCAGTACTTC
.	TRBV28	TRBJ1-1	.	CASSLELPSEAFF	TGTGCCAGCAGTTTAGAGCTTCCGTCTGAAGCTTTCTTT
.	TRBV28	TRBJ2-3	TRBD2	CASSLSGSGSRGDTQYF	TGTGCCAGCAGTTTATCGGGTAGCGGGAGTCGGGGAGATACGCAGTATTTT
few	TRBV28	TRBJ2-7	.	CASSSFRDNYEQYF	TGTGCCAGCAGTTCCTTCCGGGACAACTACGAGCAGTACTTC
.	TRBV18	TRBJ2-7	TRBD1	CASSASGTGIRYEQYF	TGTGCCAGCTCGGCTTCCGGGACAGGGATCCGCTACGAGCAGTACTTC
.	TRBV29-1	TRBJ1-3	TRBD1	CSAEGTGVGNTIYF	TGCAGCGCTGAGGGAACAGGGGTTGGAAACACCATATATTTT
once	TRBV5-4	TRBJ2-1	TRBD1	CASSRDRGPYEQFF	TGTGCCAGCAGCCGGGACAGGGGGCCGTATGAGCAGTTCTTC
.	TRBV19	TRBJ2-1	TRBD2	CASNQLAAAGEQFF	TGTGCCAGTAATCAACTAGCGGCCGCAGGCGAGCAGTTCTTC
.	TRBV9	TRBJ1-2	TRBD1	CASSGEGTVTNYGYTF	TGTGCCAGCAGCGGGGAAGGGACAGTAACTAACTATGGCTACACCTTC
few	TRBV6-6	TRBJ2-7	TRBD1	CASSRDRGLIEQYF	TGTGCCAGCAGCCGGGACAGGGGGTTAATAGAGCAGTACTTC
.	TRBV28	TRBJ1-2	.	CASSLVTPGNYGYTF	TGTGCCAGCAGTTTAGTAACTCCGGGGAACTATGGCTACACCTTC